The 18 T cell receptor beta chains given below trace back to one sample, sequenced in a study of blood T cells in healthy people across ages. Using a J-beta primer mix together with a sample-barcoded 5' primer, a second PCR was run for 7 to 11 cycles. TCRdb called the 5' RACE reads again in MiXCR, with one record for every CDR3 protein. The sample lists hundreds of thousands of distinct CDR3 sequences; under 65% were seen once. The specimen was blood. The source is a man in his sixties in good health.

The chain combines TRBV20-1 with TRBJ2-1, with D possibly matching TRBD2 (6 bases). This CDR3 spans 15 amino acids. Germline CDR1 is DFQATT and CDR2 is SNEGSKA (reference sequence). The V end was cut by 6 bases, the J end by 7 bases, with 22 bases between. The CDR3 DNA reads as TGCAGTGCCCTAACCCGGGGGACGACAATTAATGAGCAGTTCTTC. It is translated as CSALTRGTTINEQFF.

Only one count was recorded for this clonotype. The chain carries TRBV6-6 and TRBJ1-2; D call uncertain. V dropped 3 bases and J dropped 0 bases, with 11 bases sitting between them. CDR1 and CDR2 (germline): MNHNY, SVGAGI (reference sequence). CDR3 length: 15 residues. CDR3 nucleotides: TGTGCCAGCAGTTATAGACCAACAACTAACTATGGCTACACCTTC. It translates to CASSYRPTTNYGYTF.

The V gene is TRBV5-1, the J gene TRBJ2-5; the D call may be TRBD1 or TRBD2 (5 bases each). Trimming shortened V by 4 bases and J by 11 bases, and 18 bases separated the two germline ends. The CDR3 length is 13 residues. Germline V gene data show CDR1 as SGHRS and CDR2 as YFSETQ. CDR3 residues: CASSTDGVREQYF. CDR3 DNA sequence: TGCGCCAGCAGCACGGACGGAGTCAGGGAGCAGTACTTC.

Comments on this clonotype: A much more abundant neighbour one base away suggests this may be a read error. Here the CDR3 DNA reads TGTGCCAGCAGCGTAATGCCAACAGGGGGCAGGCAGTACTTC. It translates to CASSVMPTGGRQYF. The rearrangement links TRBV7-2 to TRBJ2-5; 9 bases are a match to TRBD1. Trimming cost V 5 bases and J 11 bases; bases outside gene matches: 12. The CDR3 contains 14 residues. The germline CDR1 and CDR2 sequences are SGHTA and FQGNSA.

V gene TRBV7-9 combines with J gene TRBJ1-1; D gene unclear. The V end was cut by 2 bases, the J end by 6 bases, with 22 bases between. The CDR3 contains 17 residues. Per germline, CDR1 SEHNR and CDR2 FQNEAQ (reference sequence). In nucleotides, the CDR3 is TGTGCCAGCAGCTTATGGGTCCGACCGGCAACGGGCGCTGAAGCTTTCTTT. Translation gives CASSLWVRPATGAEAFF.

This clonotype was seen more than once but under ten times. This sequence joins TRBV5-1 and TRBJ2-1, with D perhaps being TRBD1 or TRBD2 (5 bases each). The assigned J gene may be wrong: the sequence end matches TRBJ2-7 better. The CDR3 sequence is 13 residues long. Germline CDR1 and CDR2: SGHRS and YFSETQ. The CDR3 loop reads CASSWDGYNEQYF. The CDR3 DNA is TGCGCCAGCAGCTGGGACGGCTACAATGAGCAGTACTTC.

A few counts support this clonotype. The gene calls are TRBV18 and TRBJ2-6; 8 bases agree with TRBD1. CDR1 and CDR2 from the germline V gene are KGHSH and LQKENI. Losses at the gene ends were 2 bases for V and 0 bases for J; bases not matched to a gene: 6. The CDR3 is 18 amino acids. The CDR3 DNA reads TGTGCCAGCTCACCAGGACAGGGATCGAGCTCTGGGGCCAACGTCCTGACTTTC. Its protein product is CASSPGQGSSSGANVLTF.

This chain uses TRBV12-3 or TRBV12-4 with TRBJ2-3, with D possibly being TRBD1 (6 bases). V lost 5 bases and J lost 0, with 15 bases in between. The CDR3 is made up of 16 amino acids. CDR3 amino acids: CASSPAGAYSTDTQYF. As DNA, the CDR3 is TGTGCCAGCAGTCCCGCAGGGGCCTATAGCACAGATACGCAGTATTTT.

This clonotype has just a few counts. DNA of the CDR3: TGTGCCAGCAGCTTAGGGGGGGGACTAGCGATGGAGACCCAGTACTTC. It is translated as CASSLGGGLAMETQYF. The V and J genes are TRBV7-2 and TRBJ2-5; 10 nucleotides agree with TRBD2. The CDR3 extends over 16 amino acids. V dropped 1 base and J dropped 5; count of bases not matched to a gene: 7. CDR1 is SGHTA, CDR2 FQGNSA, per germline.

CDR3 in DNA: TGCAGCGTTGCGGGACAGGGGACATGGGAGCAGTTCTTC. Residues: CSVAGQGTWEQFF. This sequence joins TRBV29-1 and TRBJ2-1, with 10 positions matching TRBD1. Germline V CDR1 and CDR2: SQVTM, ANQGSEA. V gave up 4 bases and J gave up 10 bases; unmatched junction bases: 7. This CDR3 has 13 amino acids.

CDR3 in amino acids: CSAPVAGRLQETQYF. CDR3 bases: TGCAGTGCTCCCGTAGCGGGGCGACTCCAAGAGACCCAGTACTTC. This rearrangement joins TRBV20-1 to TRBJ2-5; the match to TRBD2 covers 8 bases. The CDR3 extends over 15 amino acids. Per the germline V gene, CDR1 is DFQATT and CDR2 is SNEGSKA (reference sequence). The trim removed 5 bases at V and 1 base at J, leaving 9 bases unmatched.

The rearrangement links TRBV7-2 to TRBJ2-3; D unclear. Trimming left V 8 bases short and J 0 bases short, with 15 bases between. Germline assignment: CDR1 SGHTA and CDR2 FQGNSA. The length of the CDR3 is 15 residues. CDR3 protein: CASVWARPSTDTQYF. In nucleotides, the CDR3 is TGTGCCAGCGTTTGGGCTAGGCCTAGCACAGATACGCAGTATTTT.

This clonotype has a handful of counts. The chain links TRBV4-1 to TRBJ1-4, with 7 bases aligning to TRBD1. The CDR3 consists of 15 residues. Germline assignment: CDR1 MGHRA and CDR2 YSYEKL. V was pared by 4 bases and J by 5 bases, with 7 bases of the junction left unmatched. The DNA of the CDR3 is TGCGCCAGCAGCCTAGACGGGACAGAAAATGAAAAACTGTTTTTT. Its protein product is CASSLDGTENEKLFF.

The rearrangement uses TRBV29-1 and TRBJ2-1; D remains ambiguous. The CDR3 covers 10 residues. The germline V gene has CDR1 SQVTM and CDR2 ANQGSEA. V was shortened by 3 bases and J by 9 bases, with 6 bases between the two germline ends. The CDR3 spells CSVDLGEQFF. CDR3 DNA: TGCAGCGTTGACCTGGGTGAGCAGTTCTTC.

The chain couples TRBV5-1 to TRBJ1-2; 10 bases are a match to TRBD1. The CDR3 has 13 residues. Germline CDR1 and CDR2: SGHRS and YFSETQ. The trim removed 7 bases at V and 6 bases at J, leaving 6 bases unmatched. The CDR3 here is CASGTGDANGYTF. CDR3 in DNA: TGCGCCAGCGGGACAGGGGATGCCAATGGCTACACCTTC.

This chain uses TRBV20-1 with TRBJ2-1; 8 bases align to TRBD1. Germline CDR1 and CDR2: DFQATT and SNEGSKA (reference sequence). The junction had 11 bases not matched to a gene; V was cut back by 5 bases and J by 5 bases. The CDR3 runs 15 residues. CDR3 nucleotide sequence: TGCAGTGCTCCAATTCCGGGACAGGTCGACAATGAGCAGTTCTTC. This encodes CSAPIPGQVDNEQFF.

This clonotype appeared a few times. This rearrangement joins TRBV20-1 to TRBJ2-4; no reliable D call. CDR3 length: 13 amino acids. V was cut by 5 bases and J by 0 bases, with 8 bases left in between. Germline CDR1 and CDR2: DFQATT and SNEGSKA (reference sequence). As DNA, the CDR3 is TGCAGTGCTCGTGCTTTAGCCAAAAACATTCAGTACTTC. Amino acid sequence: CSARALAKNIQYF.

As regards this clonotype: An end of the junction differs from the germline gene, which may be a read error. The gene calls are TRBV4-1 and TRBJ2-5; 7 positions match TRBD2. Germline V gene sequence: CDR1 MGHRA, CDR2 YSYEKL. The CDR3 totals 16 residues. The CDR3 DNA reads TGCGCCAGCAGTCAAGCTGGGCTAGCGGACCAAGAGACCCAGTACTTC. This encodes CASSQAGLADQETQYF.